These T cell receptor beta chains were read from a single sample in a study of blood T cells in healthy people across ages. TCRdb re-derived calls from the 5' RACE reads in MiXCR, one entry per CDR3 protein. The table shows just under 900,000 distinct CDR3 sequences, with more than 25% occurring only once. Sequenced material: blood. All receptors come from a woman at least 80 years old in good health. CDR3s include the opening cysteine and the closing phenylalanine or tryptophan. The D gene is left open where the match is weak. Clone sizes are given selectively: once, few, many, or a class where the clone is expanded.

cdr3_aa cdr3_nt j_call d_call clone_size v_call
CASSLDLLPVGYTF TGTGCCAGCAGCTTAGATTTGTTACCGGTTGGCTACACCTTC TRBJ1-2 - - TRBV7-9
CASSFSQLNTEAFF TGTGCCAGCAGCTTTTCACAGTTGAACACTGAAGCTTTCTTT TRBJ1-1 - - TRBV11-3
CASSRARNEQFF TGTGCCAGCAGCCGGGCGCGGAATGAGCAGTTCTTC TRBJ2-1 - many TRBV3-1
CSARPAVHQETQYF TGCAGTGCTAGACCCGCGGTCCACCAAGAGACCCAGTACTTC TRBJ2-5 - many TRBV20-1
CASSPLSGGAHEQFF TGTGCCAGCAGCCCCCTTAGCGGGGGGGCCCATGAGCAGTTCTTC TRBJ2-1 TRBD2 - TRBV12-3/TRBV12-4
CASSFGSENSPLHF TGTGCCAGCAGTTTCGGGTCCGAAAATTCACCCCTCCACTTT TRBJ1-6 - - TRBV12-3/TRBV12-4
CASSSSTGSANYEQYF - TRBJ2-7 - many TRBV6-2/TRBV6-3
CASSQSGRGSNEQFF TGTGCCAGCAGCCAAAGCGGGAGGGGCAGCAATGAGCAGTTCTTC TRBJ2-1 TRBD2 - TRBV6-1
CASSYMWARGTEAFF TGTGCCAGCAGTTACATGTGGGCGAGGGGCACTGAAGCTTTCTTT TRBJ1-1 - many TRBV6-2/TRBV6-3
CASSERTGKAASYEQYF TGCGCCAGCAGTGAGCGGACAGGGAAGGCGGCTTCCTACGAGCAGTACTTC TRBJ2-7 TRBD1 many TRBV10-2
CASSLVGHVTDTQYF TGTGCCAGCAGCTTAGTGGGGCATGTGACAGATACGCAGTATTTT TRBJ2-3 - - TRBV11-2
CATFSDLTRETQYF TGTGCCACCTTCTCGGACCTGACAAGGGAGACCCAGTACTTC TRBJ2-5 - many TRBV2
CASRGVVGDPLGSPLHF TGTGCCAGCAGGGGAGTCGTTGGGGATCCCCTTGGTTCACCCCTCCACTTT TRBJ1-6 - - TRBV6-2/TRBV6-3
CSVRPGGEKLFF TGCAGCGTCCGACCCGGGGGTGAAAAACTGTTTTTT TRBJ1-4 - many TRBV29-1
CASSQDWRGTYGYTF TGTGCCAGCAGCCAAGATTGGCGAGGGACCTATGGCTACACCTTC TRBJ1-2 - - TRBV4-2
CASSLSRGDYEQYF TGTGCCAGCAGTTTAAGCAGGGGTGACTACGAGCAGTACTTC TRBJ2-7 - - TRBV27
CACGQGARFTEAFF TGTGCCTGCGGACAGGGGGCGCGGTTCACTGAAGCTTTCTTT TRBJ1-1 TRBD1 few TRBV6-2/TRBV6-3
CSARLHVRFSYGYTF TGCAGTGCTAGACTCCATGTTCGGTTTAGCTATGGCTACACCTTC TRBJ1-2 - few TRBV20-1
CASSQAGGGEQYF TGTGCCAGCAGCCAAGCCGGAGGCGGAGAGCAGTACTTC TRBJ2-5 - many TRBV14
CASRLTGIYGYTF TGTGCCAGCAGGCTCACAGGGATCTATGGCTACACCTTC TRBJ1-2 - - TRBV2
CASSISGTSFTDTQYF TGTGCCAGCAGCATCTCCGGGACTAGTTTCACAGATACGCAGTATTTT TRBJ2-3 TRBD2 many TRBV7-2
CSAGDSIALAEQYF TGTAGTGCTGGAGATTCTATAGCTTTGGCCGAGCAGTACTTC TRBJ2-7 - few TRBV20-1
CASSSGTGGANYGYTF TGTGCCAGCAGCTCAGGGACAGGGGGTGCTAACTATGGCTACACCTTC TRBJ1-2 TRBD1 - TRBV5-5
CASSQGDRRTPQHF TGTGCCAGCAGCCAAGGTGATCGGAGGACGCCCCAGCATTTT TRBJ1-5 - few TRBV3-1
CASSLDFRSSSNEQFF TGTGCCAGCAGCCTTGACTTTCGGTCCTCGAGCAATGAGCAGTTCTTC TRBJ2-1 - - TRBV5-6
CATSENGQGEAFF TGTGCCACCAGTGAAAACGGACAGGGTGAAGCTTTCTTT TRBJ1-1 TRBD1 - TRBV24-1
CASSNRYEALF TGTGCCAGCAGCAACAGGTACGAAGCTTTATTT TRBJ1-1 - - TRBV11-2
CASSLRGHPWDSNQPQHF TGTGCCAGCAGTTTACGGGGCCACCCTTGGGATAGCAATCAGCCCCAGCATTTT TRBJ1-5 - many TRBV27
CASSLGQGASGYTF TGTGCCAGCAGCTTAGGACAGGGGGCAAGTGGCTACACCTTC TRBJ1-2 TRBD1 many TRBV7-2
CASSVTGTDTQYF TGTGCCAGCAGTGTGACAGGGACAGATACGCAGTATTTT TRBJ2-3 TRBD1 many TRBV2
CASSRGMGNTEAFF TGTGCCAGCAGTCGGGGCATGGGGAACACTGAAGCTTTCTTT TRBJ1-1 - few TRBV9
CAGSYSGGDTDTQYF TGTGCCGGCAGTTATAGCGGGGGGGACACAGATACGCAGTATTTT TRBJ2-3 TRBD2 few TRBV2
CASSSYGSRAFF TGTGCCAGCAGCTCTTACGGGTCCAGGGCTTTCTTT TRBJ1-1 - few TRBV7-2
CASSYRGHTNTEAFF TGTGCCAGCAGCTACAGGGGGCATACGAACACTGAAGCTTTCTTT TRBJ1-1 TRBD1 - TRBV27
CASSFSGATDEQFF TGTGCCAGCAGCTTTAGCGGGGCCACGGATGAGCAGTTCTTC TRBJ2-1 TRBD2 many TRBV7-2
CASRPVSNQPQHF TGTGCCAGTAGGCCGGTTAGCAATCAGCCCCAGCATTTT TRBJ1-5 - - TRBV19
CATRGGGQGYNEQFF TGTGCCACCAGGGGGGGGGGACAGGGCTACAATGAGCAGTTCTTC TRBJ2-1 TRBD1 many TRBV24-1
CASSSYSNQPQHF TGTGCCAGCAGTTCTTATAGCAATCAGCCCCAGCATTTT TRBJ1-5 - many TRBV6-5
CASSTGTHTGQGEYSNQPQHF TGTGCCAGCAGTACCGGGACACACACGGGACAGGGGGAATATAGCAATCAGCCCCAGCATTTT TRBJ1-5 TRBD1 many TRBV6-2/TRBV6-3
CASSLEGQINTGELFF TGCGCCAGCAGCTTGGAGGGACAGATAAACACCGGGGAGCTGTTTTTT TRBJ2-2 TRBD1 - TRBV5-1
CSVGGRVYNEQFF TGCAGCGTTGGGGGCAGGGTCTACAATGAGCAGTTCTTC TRBJ2-1 - many TRBV29-1
CASSKNDHRDPKASNGYTF TGTGCCAGCAGCAAAAACGATCACCGGGACCCCAAAGCGTCCAATGGCTACACCTTC TRBJ1-2 - many TRBV21-1
CASRLPGADTQYF TGTGCCAGCAGGCTCCCGGGGGCAGATACGCAGTATTTT TRBJ2-3 - few TRBV2